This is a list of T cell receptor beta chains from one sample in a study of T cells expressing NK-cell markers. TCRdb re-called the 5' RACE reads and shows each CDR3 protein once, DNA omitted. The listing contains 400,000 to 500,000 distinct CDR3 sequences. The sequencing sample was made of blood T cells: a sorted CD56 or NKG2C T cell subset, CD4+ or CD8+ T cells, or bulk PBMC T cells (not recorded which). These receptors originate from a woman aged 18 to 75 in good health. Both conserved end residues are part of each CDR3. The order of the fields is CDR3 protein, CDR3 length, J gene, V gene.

cdr3_aa: CASSPGRLEQYF; cdr3_length: 12; j_call: TRBJ2-7; v_call: TRBV12-3/TRBV12-4
cdr3_aa: CASSERSGAIYNEQFF; cdr3_length: 16; j_call: TRBJ2-1; v_call: TRBV5-1
cdr3_aa: CASSARTGLSTDTQYF; cdr3_length: 16; j_call: TRBJ2-3; v_call: TRBV9
cdr3_aa: CASSLGGQGRGNTIYF; cdr3_length: 16; j_call: TRBJ1-3; v_call: TRBV7-2
cdr3_aa: CASSSRGLSGANVLTF; cdr3_length: 16; j_call: TRBJ2-6; v_call: TRBV7-2
cdr3_aa: CASSGGTGSAKPQHF; cdr3_length: 15; j_call: TRBJ1-5; v_call: TRBV6-2/TRBV6-3
cdr3_aa: CATPNRNTGELFF; cdr3_length: 13; j_call: TRBJ2-2; v_call: TRBV28
cdr3_aa: CATSRGQSNEQFF; cdr3_length: 13; j_call: TRBJ2-1; v_call: TRBV15
cdr3_aa: CATSDVGTSGRARGDTQYF; cdr3_length: 19; j_call: TRBJ2-3; v_call: TRBV24-1
cdr3_aa: CASSTDSQETQYF; cdr3_length: 13; j_call: TRBJ2-5; v_call: TRBV7-2
cdr3_aa: CASSPLEGHGYTF; cdr3_length: 13; j_call: TRBJ1-2; v_call: TRBV7-2
cdr3_aa: CASSADSNYNYGYTF; cdr3_length: 15; j_call: TRBJ1-2; v_call: TRBV7-8
cdr3_aa: CASSPSADSRGTGELFF; cdr3_length: 17; j_call: TRBJ2-2; v_call: TRBV12-3/TRBV12-4
cdr3_aa: CASSYGLAGGYNEQFF; cdr3_length: 16; j_call: TRBJ2-1; v_call: TRBV6-5
cdr3_aa: CASTSGKGYEQYF; cdr3_length: 13; j_call: TRBJ2-7; v_call: TRBV5-4
cdr3_aa: CASRSGTGTTGELFF; cdr3_length: 15; j_call: TRBJ2-2; v_call: TRBV5-1
cdr3_aa: CSVGPLVNTEAFF; cdr3_length: 13; j_call: TRBJ1-1; v_call: TRBV29-1
cdr3_aa: CSVEEPGPGGPGELFF; cdr3_length: 16; j_call: TRBJ2-2; v_call: TRBV29-1
cdr3_aa: CASSGTGELFF; cdr3_length: 11; j_call: TRBJ2-2; v_call: TRBV19
cdr3_aa: CSVDWTSTDTQYF; cdr3_length: 13; j_call: TRBJ2-3; v_call: TRBV29-1
cdr3_aa: CASSPSETGIPYEQYF; cdr3_length: 16; j_call: TRBJ2-7; v_call: TRBV13
cdr3_aa: CSADRTSRDLETQYF; cdr3_length: 15; j_call: TRBJ2-5; v_call: TRBV20-1
cdr3_aa: CASSPTTGGRWADTQYF; cdr3_length: 17; j_call: TRBJ2-3; v_call: TRBV6-1
cdr3_aa: CASSSTSGGVDTGELFF; cdr3_length: 17; j_call: TRBJ2-2; v_call: TRBV12-3/TRBV12-4
cdr3_aa: CASSSSWGGETQYF; cdr3_length: 14; j_call: TRBJ2-5; v_call: TRBV19
cdr3_aa: CSARAGTSATYEQYF; cdr3_length: 15; j_call: TRBJ2-7; v_call: TRBV20-1
cdr3_aa: CSVEVVTGGYEQYF; cdr3_length: 14; j_call: TRBJ2-7; v_call: TRBV29-1
cdr3_aa: CASSYSRGSNQPQHF; cdr3_length: 15; j_call: TRBJ1-5; v_call: TRBV6-5
cdr3_aa: CASRDHGGPTDTQYF; cdr3_length: 15; j_call: TRBJ2-3; v_call: TRBV10-2
cdr3_aa: CASSFRSGQFTDTQYF; cdr3_length: 16; j_call: TRBJ2-3; v_call: TRBV9
cdr3_aa: CASSQVGLAENNEQFF; cdr3_length: 16; j_call: TRBJ2-1; v_call: TRBV4-3
cdr3_aa: CASRPPGGGSYGYTF; cdr3_length: 15; j_call: TRBJ1-2; v_call: TRBV19
cdr3_aa: CSASEVTYNEQFF; cdr3_length: 13; j_call: TRBJ2-1; v_call: TRBV20-1
cdr3_aa: CASSSRPAGGGVGAAEAFF; cdr3_length: 19; j_call: TRBJ1-1; v_call: TRBV5-4
cdr3_aa: CASSFEGIQPQHF; cdr3_length: 13; j_call: TRBJ1-5; v_call: TRBV28
cdr3_aa: CASSLEWGADQPQHF; cdr3_length: 15; j_call: TRBJ1-5; v_call: TRBV7-6